Following are 6 T cell receptor beta chains from one sample sequenced in a study of Ad26.COV2.S vaccination and SARS-CoV-2 variants. TCRdb keeps only in-frame clones here, not all; method: immunoSEQ multiplex PCR. The data hold approximately 90,000 clones, with roughly 85% observed a single time. Specimen: peripheral blood, collected after recovery from COVID-19. All receptors derive from a human donor who had recovered from COVID-19.

V and J are TRBV7-9 and TRBJ2-2; no definite D call. Trimming took 1 base from V and 0 from J, leaving 6 bases between them. This CDR3 spans 15 amino acids. The germline CDR1 and CDR2 sequences are SEHNR and FQNEAQ (reference sequence). The CDR3 sequence: CASSLGQANTGELFF. CDR3 nucleotides: TGTGCCAGCAGCTTAGGGCAGGCGAACACCGGGGAGCTGTTTTTT.

The chain is built from TRBV28 and TRBJ1-5; D gene ambiguous. The germline V and J ends were trimmed by 7 bases and 5 bases, with 12 bases remaining between them. The CDR3 totals 13 residues. Germline values: CDR1 MDHEN, CDR2 SYDVKM. The CDR3 reads CASTPWPDQPQHF. The CDR3 region has the DNA TGTGCCAGCACCCCCTGGCCAGATCAGCCCCAGCATTTT.

The chain employs TRBV7-9 and TRBJ2-1; 7 bases are shared with TRBD1. V lost 1 base, J lost 2 bases, and 5 bases stayed unmatched. The CDR3 length is 16 residues. Germline assignment: CDR1 SEHNR and CDR2 FQNEAQ (reference sequence). The CDR3 DNA sequence: TGTGCCAGCAGCTTAGAAGGGGGCCGAACCTACAATGAGCAGTTCTTC. It yields the protein CASSLEGGRTYNEQFF. Together with reference TRBV7-9 and TRBJ2-1, the CDR3 gives the full variable domain: DTGVSQNPRHKITKRGQNVTFRCDPISEHNRLYWYRQTLGQGPEFLTYFQNEAQLEKSRLLSDRFSAERPKGSFSTLEIQRTEQGDSAMYLCASSLEGGRTYNEQFFGPGTRLTVL.

This clone occurred a few times. The V and J genes are TRBV27 and TRBJ2-7, with D possibly matching TRBD1 (6 bases). Trimming removed 5 bases from V and 5 bases from J, with 19 bases in between. CDR1 MNHEY and CDR2 SMNVEV come from the germline V gene (reference sequence). The CDR3 length is 15 residues. The CDR3 region is CASSPQGPGVDEQYF. As DNA, the CDR3 is TGTGCCAGCAGTCCACAGGGCCCTGGAGTCGACGAGCAGTACTTC.

The CDR3 region is CASSRRAGGTDTQYF. The CDR3 nucleotides are TGTGCCAGCAGCCGCCGGGCAGGGGGCACAGATACGCAGTATTTT. The rearrangement joins TRBV11-2 to TRBJ2-3; TRBD1 might be the D (6 bases). The CDR3 contains 15 residues. V was shortened by 5 bases and J by 1 base, with 13 bases between the two germline ends. CDR1 and CDR2 (germline): SGHAT, FQNNGV.

This clone was seen many times. V and J are TRBV28 and TRBJ2-7; 9 nucleotides line up with TRBD1. The CDR3 spans 15 residues. With V trimmed by 3 bases and J by 6 bases, 9 bases remained unmatched. Germline values: CDR1 MDHEN, CDR2 SYDVKM. The CDR3 loop reads CASSFPATGGPEQYF. CDR3 nucleotide sequence: TGTGCCAGCAGTTTCCCTGCGACAGGGGGTCCCGAGCAGTACTTC.